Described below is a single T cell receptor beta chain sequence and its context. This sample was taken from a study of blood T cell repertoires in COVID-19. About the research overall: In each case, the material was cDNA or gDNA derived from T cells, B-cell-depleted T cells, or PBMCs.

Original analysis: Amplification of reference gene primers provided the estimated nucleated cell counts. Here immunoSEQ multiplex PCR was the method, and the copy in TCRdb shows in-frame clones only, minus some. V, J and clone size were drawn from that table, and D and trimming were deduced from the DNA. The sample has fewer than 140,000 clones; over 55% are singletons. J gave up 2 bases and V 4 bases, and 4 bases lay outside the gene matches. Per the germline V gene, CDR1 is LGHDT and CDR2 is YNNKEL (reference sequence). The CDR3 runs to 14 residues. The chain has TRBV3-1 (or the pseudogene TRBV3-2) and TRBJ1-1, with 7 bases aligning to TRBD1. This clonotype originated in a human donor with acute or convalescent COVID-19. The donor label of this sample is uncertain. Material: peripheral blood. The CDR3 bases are TGTGCCAGCAGCCTCGGGACAGTTAACACTGAAGCTTTCTTT. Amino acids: CASSLGTVNTEAFF.